Below, one TCR beta chain is given with its context. The data stem from a study of blood T cell repertoires in COVID-19. Overall study context: The origin of the acute and convalescent COVID-19 samples was the United States, Italy and Spain. PBMCs, B-cell-depleted T cells, or T cells provided the cDNA or gDNA that made up the material.

V was pared by 1 base and J by 3 bases, with 5 bases of the junction left unmatched. Per germline, CDR1 KGHSH and CDR2 LQKENI. The CDR3 is 16 amino acids. The repertoire was sequenced with immunoSEQ multiplex PCR; TCRdb's copy has only in-frame clones and lacks some. The sample contains 190,000 or so clones, around nine tenths of which appear only once. This TCR was sampled from a woman aged 18-29 years who had recovered from COVID-19. The J gene is TRBJ2-3, the V gene TRBV18; 9 bases map to TRBD2. The sample comprised peripheral blood. The CDR3 here is CASSPLSGGDTDTQYF. DNA for the CDR3: TGTGCCAGCTCACCACTTAGCGGGGGTGATACAGATACGCAGTATTTT. Filled out from reference TRBV18 and TRBJ2-3, the complete variable domain reads NAGVMQNPRHLVRRRGQEARLRCSPMKGHSHVYWYRQLPEEGLKFMVYLQKENIIDESGMPKERFSAEFPKEGPSILRIQQVVRGDSAAYFCASSPLSGGDTDTQYFGPGTRLTVL.